Given below is one T cell receptor (beta chain) in context. Germline V CDR1 and CDR2: LNHDA, SQIVND (reference sequence). This CDR3 is 18 amino acids long. Trimming took 3 bases from V and 5 from J, leaving 22 bases between them. TCRdb's copy holds only in-frame clones and misses some; the assay was immunoSEQ multiplex PCR. The table lists approximately 130,000 clones, roughly 80% of them singletons. This sample was included in a study of blood T cell repertoires in COVID-19. V is TRBV19 and J is TRBJ2-2, with D possibly TRBD1 on 5 matching bases. This TCR was recovered from a human donor in a cohort sampled during active COVID-19. Sequenced sample: peripheral blood. The CDR3 DNA reads as TGTGCCAGTAGTATTCTTAACGTTTGGGGAAAGGGGACCGGGGAGCTGTTTTTT. It translates to CASSILNVWGKGTGELFF.